This T cell receptor (beta chain) was recovered during a study of cytomegalovirus exposure and HLA in healthy donors. As regards this clone: The antigen is not known.

PCR used 60 Vbeta primers and 13 Jbeta primers. TCRdb's table, derived via immunoSEQ multiplex PCR, lists solely in-frame clones and lacks some. The sample consists of under 95,000 clones, about three quarters of them appearing once. Findings and limits, study-wide: Owing to their indistinguishability, certain V segments, notably TRBV6-2 and TRBV6-3, were excluded. Productive rates of about 90% or about 30% were seen for most TCR beta V segments in an earlier analysis. Analyzed later, most CMV-associated TCR beta chains appeared HLA-restricted. For TCR beta chains, V- and J-gene trimming was later linked to a missense DCLRE1C variant.

Germline V gene lookup returns CDR1 SGHVS and CDR2 FQNEAQ. The CDR3 is 14 amino acids. V shed 3 bases and J 1 base; nucleotides not matched to a gene: 1. This TCR was sampled from a middle-aged woman in good health and CMV-seropositive. Sequenced material: PBMCs. The V and J genes are TRBV7-8 and TRBJ2-3, with 7 bases identical to TRBD2. The CDR3 nucleotides are TGTGCCAGCAGCTTGGGGAGGGGCACAGATACGCAGTATTTT. It is translated as CASSLGRGTDTQYF.